These 11 T cell receptor beta chains were sequenced from one sample in a study of control samples from healthy donors and cancer patients. The data were produced by immunoSEQ multiplex PCR, yet TCRdb's version contains in-frame clones alone and is incomplete. The sample consists of under 200,000 clones, roughly 94% of them appearing once. Material for sequencing was PBMCs. The receptors stem from a man in his fifties or sixties with colorectal cancer.

The chain couples TRBV10-3 to TRBJ1-1; no reliable D call. Trimming cost V 4 bases and J 7 bases, with 13 bases left between them. The CDR3 consists of 13 residues. CDR1 is ENHRY, CDR2 SYGVKD, per germline. DNA for the CDR3: TGTGCCATCAGTGCCCCCGGGCCATATGAAGCTTTCTTT. It encodes CAISAPGPYEAFF.

The chain links TRBV19 to TRBJ2-7, with D perhaps matching TRBD2 (6 bases). The CDR3 spans 14 residues. Between the trimmed V and J ends, which lost 3 bases and 6 bases, there was a span of 15 bases. Per germline, CDR1 LNHDA and CDR2 SQIVND (reference sequence). The CDR3 here is CASSINNIGGEQYF. The CDR3 bases are TGTGCCAGTAGTATCAATAACATCGGGGGCGAGCAGTACTTC.

The chain recombines TRBV5-4 with TRBJ2-1, with 11 bases identical to TRBD2. The CDR3 extends over 12 amino acids. CDR1 SGHNT and CDR2 YYREEE come from the germline V gene (reference sequence). Trimming at V came to 5 bases and at J to 15 bases, leaving 7 bases not matched to a gene. For the CDR3, the DNA is TGTGCCAGCAGTAGCGGGGGGGCCTTTGGGTTCTTC. Translating it yields CASSSGGAFGFF.

This chain connects TRBV3-1 (or the pseudogene TRBV3-2) to TRBJ2-7; D might be TRBD1 (7 bases). This CDR3 contains 13 residues. Trimming took 3 bases from V and 9 from J, leaving 15 bases between them. Per the germline V gene, CDR1 is LGHDT and CDR2 is YNNKEL (reference sequence). Here the CDR3 reads CASSQGRDSAQYF. In DNA, the CDR3 is TGTGCCAGCAGCCAGGGGCGGGACAGCGCGCAGTACTTC.

The chain carries TRBV9 and TRBJ2-5; 8 positions match TRBD1. The V segment lost 4 bases and the J segment 2 bases; nucleotides outside the gene matches: 4. CDR1 SGDLS and CDR2 YYNGEE come from the germline V gene. This CDR3 spans 14 amino acids. DNA of the CDR3: TGTGCCAGCAGCCCTACAGGGGGGCAAGAGACCCAGTACTTC. As protein: CASSPTGGQETQYF.

The J gene is TRBJ1-5, the V gene TRBV4-2; 7 nucleotides match TRBD1. Trimming cost V 4 bases and J 11 bases; bases outside gene matches: 11. The CDR3 has 14 residues. Germline CDR1 LGHNA, CDR2 YNFKEQ. CDR3 DNA: TGTGCCAGCAGCCCGGAGGCAGGCCAGGGGGCCCAGCATTTT. It is translated as CASSPEAGQGAQHF.

The V and J genes are TRBV30 and TRBJ2-5; D unclear. Germline loops: CDR1 GTSNPN, CDR2 SVGIG (reference sequence). The CDR3 length is 13 residues. Trimming took off 0 bases at V and 5 bases at J, with 10 bases between the two ends. CDR3 protein: CAWSVLALETQYF. CDR3 DNA: TGTGCCTGGAGTGTACTGGCCCTCGAGACCCAGTACTTC.

This rearrangement joins TRBV19 to TRBJ2-7; 12 bases fit TRBD2. CDR3 length: 18 residues. J lost 2 bases, V lost 6 bases, and 14 bases had no gene match. Germline CDR1 LNHDA, CDR2 SQIVND (reference sequence). The CDR3 DNA reads as TGTGCCAGTAGCCTGACTAGCGGGGGTTGGACTTCGACCTACGAGCAGTACTTC. Amino acid sequence: CASSLTSGGWTSTYEQYF.

The J gene is TRBJ2-1, the V gene TRBV2, with D possibly being TRBD2 (7 bases). The germline gives CDR1 SNHLY, CDR2 FYNNEI. V shed 7 bases and J shed 12 bases, with 22 bases lying between them. The CDR3 consists of 14 residues. The chain's CDR3 is CASMIGRGGSGQFF. DNA for the CDR3: TGTGCCAGCATGATAGGAAGGGGGGGCAGCGGGCAGTTCTTC.

This chain links TRBV6-2 or TRBV6-3 with TRBJ1-1; D perhaps matches TRBD1 (5 bases). This CDR3 is built from 14 residues. The germline CDR1 and CDR2 sequences are MNHEY and SVGEGT. V lost 2 bases and J lost 5, with 12 bases in between. The CDR3 DNA is TGTGCCAGCAGTTACAGGGGCAGCGGAACTGAAGCTTTCTTT. Its protein is CASSYRGSGTEAFF.

The chain couples TRBV12-3 or TRBV12-4 to TRBJ1-1; D is ambiguous. The CDR3 length is 12 residues. Deletions cut 4 bases from V and 4 bases from J, with 7 bases between. The CDR3 loop reads CASSSMVTEAFF. The CDR3 region has the DNA TGTGCCAGCAGTTCGATGGTCACTGAAGCTTTCTTT.